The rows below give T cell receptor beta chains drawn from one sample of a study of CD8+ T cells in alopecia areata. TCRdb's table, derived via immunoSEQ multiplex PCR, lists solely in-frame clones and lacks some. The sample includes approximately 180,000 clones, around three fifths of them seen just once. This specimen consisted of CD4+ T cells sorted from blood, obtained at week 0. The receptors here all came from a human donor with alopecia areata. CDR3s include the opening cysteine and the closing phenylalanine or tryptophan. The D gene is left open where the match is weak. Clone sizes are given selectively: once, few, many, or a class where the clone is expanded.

CDR3 protein: CAISESRQNEAFF
CDR3 DNA: TGTGCCATCAGTGAGTCTCGTCAGAATGAAGCTTTCTTT
clone size: -
J gene: TRBJ1-1
D gene: -
V gene: TRBV10-3

CDR3 protein: CASSPGAADYGYTF
CDR3 DNA: TGTGCCAGCAGTCCAGGGGCCGCAGACTATGGCTACACCTTC
clone size: -
J gene: TRBJ1-2
D gene: -
V gene: TRBV11-1

CDR3 protein: CASSKALGGLNSPLHF
CDR3 DNA: TGTGCCAGCAGCAAAGCTTTGGGGGGGCTAAATTCACCCCTCCACTTT
clone size: -
J gene: TRBJ1-6
D gene: -
V gene: TRBV21-1

CDR3 protein: CASSPIAGSTDTQYF
CDR3 DNA: TGCGCCAGCAGCCCCATAGCGGGGAGCACAGATACGCAGTATTTT
clone size: -
J gene: TRBJ2-3
D gene: TRBD2
V gene: TRBV4-1

CDR3 protein: CASSPATGNQETQYF
CDR3 DNA: TGTGCCAGCAGCCCCGCGACAGGGAACCAAGAGACCCAGTACTTC
clone size: -
J gene: TRBJ2-5
D gene: TRBD1
V gene: TRBV13

CDR3 protein: CASSQVHPGQGPPQAFF
CDR3 DNA: TGTGCCAGCAGCCAAGTCCACCCGGGACAGGGGCCACCTCAAGCTTTCTTT
clone size: -
J gene: TRBJ1-1
D gene: TRBD1
V gene: TRBV4-2

CDR3 protein: CASGLVGAGGVDQPQHF
CDR3 DNA: TGTGCTAGTGGTTTGGTAGGGGCAGGGGGGGTGGATCAGCCCCAGCATTTT
clone size: -
J gene: TRBJ1-5
D gene: TRBD1
V gene: TRBV12-5

CDR3 protein: CASSVTGTWNTGELFF
CDR3 DNA: TGTGCCAGCAGCGTTACCGGGACCTGGAACACCGGGGAGCTGTTTTTT
clone size: few
J gene: TRBJ2-2
D gene: -
V gene: TRBV9

CDR3 protein: CASSLDGEKTQYF
CDR3 DNA: TGTGCCAGCAGCTTGGACGGGGAGAAGACCCAGTACTTC
clone size: few
J gene: TRBJ2-5
D gene: -
V gene: TRBV5-4

CDR3 protein: CASSESLHSYEQYF
CDR3 DNA: TGTGCCAGCAGTGAAAGTCTGCACTCCTACGAGCAGTACTTC
clone size: -
J gene: TRBJ2-7
D gene: -
V gene: TRBV2

CDR3 protein: CSVEGLAKNIQYF
CDR3 DNA: TGCAGCGTTGAGGGATTAGCCAAAAACATTCAGTACTTC
clone size: -
J gene: TRBJ2-4
D gene: -
V gene: TRBV29-1

CDR3 protein: CASSYSLQGNYEQYF
CDR3 DNA: TGTGCCAGCAGTTACTCGTTACAGGGCAACTACGAGCAGTACTTC
clone size: -
J gene: TRBJ2-7
D gene: -
V gene: TRBV6-5

CDR3 protein: CARDRGTDTQYF
CDR3 DNA: TGTGCCAGGGACAGGGGAACAGATACGCAGTATTTT
clone size: few
J gene: TRBJ2-3
D gene: TRBD1
V gene: TRBV19

CDR3 protein: CASSEDSGRGYTF
CDR3 DNA: TGTGCCAGCAGTGAAGACTCGGGGAGGGGCTACACCTTC
clone size: few
J gene: TRBJ1-2
D gene: -
V gene: TRBV6-5

CDR3 protein: CASSLVENTEAFF
CDR3 DNA: TGTGCCAGCAGCTTAGTAGAAAACACTGAAGCTTTCTTT
clone size: few
J gene: TRBJ1-1
D gene: -
V gene: TRBV11-3

CDR3 protein: CASSQGSGGSNEQFF
CDR3 DNA: TGTGCCAGCAGCCAAGGCAGCGGGGGGTCAAATGAGCAGTTCTTC
clone size: -
J gene: TRBJ2-1
D gene: TRBD2
V gene: TRBV4-2

CDR3 protein: CASSLLIQETQYF
CDR3 DNA: TGTGCCAGCAGCCTACTGATACAAGAGACCCAGTACTTC
clone size: -
J gene: TRBJ2-5
D gene: -
V gene: TRBV14

CDR3 protein: CSVDDGTNEQYF
CDR3 DNA: TGCAGCGTGGACGACGGGACGAACGAGCAGTACTTC
clone size: few
J gene: TRBJ2-7
D gene: -
V gene: TRBV29-1

CDR3 protein: CASSPGRNFWGLFF
CDR3 DNA: TGTGCCAGCAGTCCGGGCCGGAATTTTTGGGGACTGTTTTTT
clone size: -
J gene: TRBJ1-4
D gene: -
V gene: TRBV6-1

CDR3 protein: CASTEPTGLAGGGQFF
CDR3 DNA: TGTGCCAGCACCGAACCGACGGGACTAGCGGGCGGAGGGCAGTTCTTC
clone size: -
J gene: TRBJ2-1
D gene: TRBD2
V gene: TRBV6-6

CDR3 protein: CSVTPGLHSYEQYF
CDR3 DNA: TGCAGCGTGACCCCCGGACTCCATTCCTACGAGCAGTACTTC
clone size: -
J gene: TRBJ2-7
D gene: -
V gene: TRBV29-1

CDR3 protein: CASSQDLSGGRYQETQYF
CDR3 DNA: TGTGCCAGCAGCCAAGATCTTTCGGGGGGCAGGTACCAAGAGACCCAGTACTTC
clone size: few
J gene: TRBJ2-5
D gene: -
V gene: TRBV4-2

CDR3 protein: CAWTGPWVDPGNTIYF
CDR3 DNA: TGTGCCTGGACGGGTCCGTGGGTTGATCCTGGAAACACCATATATTTT
clone size: -
J gene: TRBJ1-3
D gene: -
V gene: TRBV30

CDR3 protein: CASSLTSGGTADTQYF
CDR3 DNA: TGCGCCAGCAGCTTGACTAGCGGGGGTACCGCAGATACGCAGTATTTT
clone size: -
J gene: TRBJ2-3
D gene: TRBD2
V gene: TRBV5-1

CDR3 protein: CAWSVRGNNQPQHF
CDR3 DNA: TGTGCCTGGAGTGTACGGGGGAACAATCAGCCCCAGCATTTT
clone size: -
J gene: TRBJ1-5
D gene: -
V gene: TRBV30

CDR3 protein: CAISARLGGTEAFF
CDR3 DNA: TGTGCCATCAGCGCGCGGCTTGGGGGCACTGAAGCTTTCTTT
clone size: -
J gene: TRBJ1-1
D gene: -
V gene: TRBV10-3

CDR3 protein: CAWSVGHTEAFF
CDR3 DNA: TGTGCCTGGAGTGTAGGTCACACTGAAGCTTTCTTT
clone size: -
J gene: TRBJ1-1
D gene: -
V gene: TRBV30

CDR3 protein: CASSLLDRGANVLTF
CDR3 DNA: TGTGCCAGCAGTTTGTTGGACAGGGGGGCCAACGTCCTGACTTTC
clone size: few
J gene: TRBJ2-6
D gene: TRBD1
V gene: TRBV28

CDR3 protein: CAWNRDRETDTQYF
CDR3 DNA: TGTGCCTGGAACCGGGACAGGGAAACAGATACGCAGTATTTT
clone size: -
J gene: TRBJ2-3
D gene: TRBD1
V gene: TRBV30

CDR3 protein: CASRRGVGEAFF
CDR3 DNA: TGTGCCAGCAGGCGGGGGGTGGGTGAAGCTTTCTTT
clone size: -
J gene: TRBJ1-1
D gene: -
V gene: TRBV11-3

CDR3 protein: CASSRAQWTVNTEAFF
CDR3 DNA: TGCGCCAGCAGCCGAGCCCAGTGGACGGTTAACACTGAAGCTTTCTTT
clone size: -
J gene: TRBJ1-1
D gene: -
V gene: TRBV4-1

CDR3 protein: CASSLGFAETQYF
CDR3 DNA: TGTGCCAGCAGCTTAGGGTTCGCAGAGACCCAGTACTTC
clone size: few
J gene: TRBJ2-5
D gene: -
V gene: TRBV7-8

CDR3 protein: CSVDGGDGANVLTF
CDR3 DNA: TGCAGCGTAGACGGGGGCGATGGGGCCAACGTCCTGACTTTC
clone size: many
J gene: TRBJ2-6
D gene: -
V gene: TRBV29-1

CDR3 protein: CSVYEVEQYF
CDR3 DNA: TGCAGCGTTTATGAGGTCGAGCAGTACTTC
clone size: -
J gene: TRBJ2-7
D gene: -
V gene: TRBV29-1

CDR3 protein: CSVATRTAALANVLTF
CDR3 DNA: TGCAGCGTTGCCACCAGGACAGCAGCTCTGGCCAACGTCCTGACTTTC
clone size: few
J gene: TRBJ2-6
D gene: -
V gene: TRBV29-1

CDR3 protein: CASSQRQGDDQPQHF
CDR3 DNA: TGTGCCAGCAGCCAACGGCAGGGAGACGATCAGCCCCAGCATTTT
clone size: few
J gene: TRBJ1-5
D gene: -
V gene: TRBV4-1

CDR3 protein: CASSSRTSGANVLTF
CDR3 DNA: TGCGCCAGCAGCTCCCGTACTAGTGGGGCCAACGTCCTGACTTTC
clone size: -
J gene: TRBJ2-6
D gene: -
V gene: TRBV4-1

CDR3 protein: CAWELLYGYTF
CDR3 DNA: TGTGCCTGGGAGCTTCTGTATGGCTACACCTTC
clone size: -
J gene: TRBJ1-2
D gene: -
V gene: TRBV30

CDR3 protein: CSVEEGTGGRYNEQFF
CDR3 DNA: TGCAGCGTTGAAGAGGGGACAGGGGGCCGGTACAATGAGCAGTTCTTC
clone size: -
J gene: TRBJ2-1
D gene: TRBD1
V gene: TRBV29-1

CDR3 protein: CASSQGQGGGYTF
CDR3 DNA: TGCGCCAGCAGCCAAGGACAGGGAGGCGGCTACACCTTC
clone size: once
J gene: TRBJ1-2
D gene: TRBD1
V gene: TRBV4-1

CDR3 protein: CASRNRGTGHYEQYF
CDR3 DNA: TGTGCCAGCAGAAACCGCGGGACAGGCCACTACGAGCAGTACTTC
clone size: -
J gene: TRBJ2-7
D gene: TRBD1
V gene: TRBV5-8

CDR3 protein: CSVTGQGDYEQYF
CDR3 DNA: TGCAGCGTAACCGGACAGGGGGACTACGAGCAGTACTTC
clone size: -
J gene: TRBJ2-7
D gene: TRBD1
V gene: TRBV29-1

CDR3 protein: CASSPGVLGYEQYF
CDR3 DNA: TGCGCCAGCAGCCCAGGGGTTTTAGGCTACGAGCAGTACTTC
clone size: -
J gene: TRBJ2-7
D gene: -
V gene: TRBV5-1

CDR3 protein: CASSLYPGLEAFF
CDR3 DNA: TGTGCCAGCAGTTTATACCCAGGGTTGGAAGCTTTCTTT
clone size: -
J gene: TRBJ1-1
D gene: -
V gene: TRBV27

CDR3 protein: CSVDLQGGPGEPFF
CDR3 DNA: TGCAGCGTTGACTTGCAGGGTGGGCCCGGGGAGCCGTTTTTT
clone size: -
J gene: TRBJ2-2
D gene: -
V gene: TRBV29-1

CDR3 protein: CSGQVSGNTIYF
CDR3 DNA: TGCAGCGGACAGGTATCGGGAAACACCATATATTTT
clone size: -
J gene: TRBJ1-3
D gene: -
V gene: TRBV29-1

CDR3 protein: CASSQDGWDRGQNGELFF
CDR3 DNA: TGCGCCAGCAGCCAAGACGGGTGGGACAGGGGGCAAAACGGGGAGCTGTTTTTT
clone size: -
J gene: TRBJ2-2
D gene: TRBD1
V gene: TRBV4-1

CDR3 protein: CASSISAASWGRGIQYF
CDR3 DNA: TGTGCCAGTAGTATTAGTGCGGCTAGCTGGGGTCGGGGCATTCAGTACTTC
clone size: -
J gene: TRBJ2-4
D gene: -
V gene: TRBV19

CDR3 protein: CASSFSYEQFF
CDR3 DNA: TGTGCCAGCAGCTTTTCCTATGAGCAGTTCTTC
clone size: few
J gene: TRBJ2-1
D gene: -
V gene: TRBV7-9

CDR3 protein: CAWRARGTLRGETQYF
CDR3 DNA: TGTGCCTGGAGGGCTCGAGGGACCCTCCGGGGAGAGACCCAGTACTTC
clone size: -
J gene: TRBJ2-5
D gene: -
V gene: TRBV30

CDR3 protein: CASRKTGGYEQFF
CDR3 DNA: TGTGCCAGCAGAAAGACAGGGGGCTATGAGCAGTTCTTC
clone size: -
J gene: TRBJ2-1
D gene: TRBD1
V gene: TRBV27

CDR3 protein: CASSFKGPGELFF
CDR3 DNA: TGCGCCAGCAGCTTCAAAGGGCCCGGGGAGCTGTTTTTT
clone size: -
J gene: TRBJ2-2
D gene: -
V gene: TRBV5-1

CDR3 protein: CASASVTGGAGANVLTF
CDR3 DNA: TGTGCCAGCGCCTCAGTGACAGGGGGGGCTGGGGCCAACGTCCTGACTTTC
clone size: few
J gene: TRBJ2-6
D gene: TRBD1
V gene: TRBV2

CDR3 protein: CSVALRLAGSSETQYF
CDR3 DNA: TGCAGCGTTGCCCTGAGGCTAGCGGGGAGCTCGGAGACCCAGTACTTC
clone size: -
J gene: TRBJ2-5
D gene: TRBD2
V gene: TRBV29-1

CDR3 protein: CASNWGTSTDTQYF
CDR3 DNA: TGTGCCAGCAACTGGGGAACTAGCACAGATACGCAGTATTTT
clone size: -
J gene: TRBJ2-3
D gene: -
V gene: TRBV2

CDR3 protein: CAISEGQGTYEQYF
CDR3 DNA: TGTGCCATCAGTGAAGGGCAGGGGACATACGAGCAGTACTTC
clone size: -
J gene: TRBJ2-7
D gene: -
V gene: TRBV10-3

CDR3 protein: CAWRRDRDYGYTF
CDR3 DNA: TGTGCCTGGAGGCGGGACAGAGACTATGGCTACACCTTC
clone size: -
J gene: TRBJ1-2
D gene: TRBD1
V gene: TRBV30

CDR3 protein: CAWSPQGNTEAFF
CDR3 DNA: TGTGCCTGGAGCCCCCAAGGGAACACTGAAGCTTTCTTT
clone size: -
J gene: TRBJ1-1
D gene: -
V gene: TRBV30

CDR3 protein: CASSLVGGGKDTQYF
CDR3 DNA: TGTGCCAGCAGCTTGGTCGGGGGCGGGAAAGATACGCAGTATTTT
clone size: -
J gene: TRBJ2-3
D gene: -
V gene: TRBV5-6

CDR3 protein: CASSVGVGRVTDTQYF
CDR3 DNA: TGTGCCAGCAGCGTAGGGGTAGGGAGGGTGACAGATACGCAGTATTTT
clone size: -
J gene: TRBJ2-3
D gene: TRBD2
V gene: TRBV9